The T cell receptor beta chain described here comes from a study of shared clonotypes between healthy human individuals (dated by TCRdb to the early 2020s). Notes on the research overall: A few men and two women, aged 18 to 49 years, made up the cohort. For each donor, three plates each were used for CD4 naive and CD4 memory, two plates were used for CD8 naive, and one plate was used for CD8 memory. Blood TCR repertoires of roughly five healthy adults were deeply sequenced to estimate repertoire size and the extent of clonotype sharing between individuals. Between about 0.8 and 9 billion PBMCs per donor were obtained by leukapheresis. Libraries were prepared and TCR repertoires were sequenced by different laboratories using diverse techniques, in order to increase sequencing depth and limit assay-specific biases.

Overall study outcomes, separate from this receptor: Pairwise subsampling led to the expectation that sequencing depth would affect the degree of clonotype sharing among donors. The small number of donors limited the genetic and exposure-history diversity represented. Naive subsets generally had larger estimated clonotype richness than memory subsets did. Rarefaction of sorted-subset datasets indicated incomplete sequencing despite the large sequencing depth. Higher generation probabilities were observed for clonotypes shared by all four sorted-subset donors than for non-shared clonotypes. Sharing across a few donors was observed for about 5% of naive CD4, 3% to 3.5% of naive CD8, 2.3% of memory CD4, and about 0.39% of memory CD8 clonotypes. Sampling was restricted to blood, and TCR repertoires in tissue are likely to differ from TCR repertoires in blood.

The donors were healthy, HIV-negative adults who had no recently reported acute infections or vaccinations. Every donor was a Caucasian adult living in Nashville, Tennessee, USA. Magnetic negative selection was used to enrich CD4+ T cells, after which naive cells were positively selected on CD45RA and the negative fraction became the memory subset. Blood was collected by leukapheresis, and PBMCs were isolated by Ficoll-Histopaque density gradient centrifugation and then cryopreserved in liquid nitrogen vapor phase. Purity and quantity of every magnetically sorted T cell population were checked by analytical flow cytometry. Each sorted fraction had its genomic DNA isolated and then quantified by UV absorbance on a Nanodrop 2000c. Using the deep immunoSEQ assay, TCR CDR3 regions were amplified from genomic DNA by multiplex PCR. For each cell subset, the extracted genomic DNA was distributed evenly across all wells of several immunoSEQ 96-well plates, and each plate served as one replicate. For sorted subsets, about 200 ng genomic DNA, equal to some 30,000 T cell genomes, was loaded into each replicate PCR. Purified libraries were quantified with a Qubit 3.0 fluorometer, sized on a Bioanalyzer 2100, and re-quantified with the KAPA Library Quantification kit. Every immunoSEQ 96-well plate was sequenced on a separate single-read 150-cycle Illumina NextSeq 550 flow cell. As for the authors' bioinformatics: Because the immunoSEQ output included only junctional sequences and no quality scores, the filtering could not be the same as the filtering used for full-length reads. Sequences were annotated with PyIR, a Python wrapper for IgBLAST v1.9, and V/J genes and CDR3 were assigned using IMGT germline references. Reads were removed for weak V/J assignments (E-value above 1e-6), missing CDR3, stop codons, out-of-frame junctions, or ambiguous translated residues. V3J clonotypes were defined by identical inferred V gene, J gene, and CDR3 amino acid sequence. The percentage overlap between two repertoires was calculated by dividing the number of shared unique clonotypes by the size of the smaller repertoire. Repertoire richness was assessed with RTK rarefaction, the Chao1 estimator, and Recon v2.1 estimates of unobserved clonotypes. OLGA was used to compute generation probabilities for all TCRbeta clonotypes that the gDNA method yielded from several donors. TCRdb took this table from immuneACCESS and kept in-frame rearrangements with V and J called. Such tables lack part of the clones; where checked against another copy, unresolved V genes explain under half of the gap, and the rest is unexplained. The D gene and trimming were derived from the DNA, and the V and J assignments and clone size from that table. This sample comprises under 2,500,000 clones, 95% of them detected only once. The ten largest clones add up to less than 0.15% of the sample.

Turning to this clone: What this receptor recognizes is not known. It has no much larger one-base neighbor in the sample; base qualities were not kept.

CDR3 length: 14 amino acids, cysteine to phenylalanine. Only the CDR3 region is kept as DNA, spanning 42 bases read in frame from base 1. The CDR1 and CDR2 encoded by the germline V gene are SGHRS and YFSETQ. Between the V and J ends, shortened by 4 bases and 0 bases respectively, the junction contains 10 bases. The clonotype originates from a man between 18 and 35 years old in good health. Recombination joined TRBV5-1 with TRBJ1-1; possibly the D gene is TRBD1, per 6 matching bases. Sequenced material: naive CD4+ T cells sorted from blood. The cell subset or site tag for this specimen amounts to: CD45RA+ positively selected. The CDR3 loop reads CASSHGTLNTEAFF. The DNA reads as follows: TGCGCCAGCAGCCACGGGACACTGAACACTGAAGCTTTCTTT.